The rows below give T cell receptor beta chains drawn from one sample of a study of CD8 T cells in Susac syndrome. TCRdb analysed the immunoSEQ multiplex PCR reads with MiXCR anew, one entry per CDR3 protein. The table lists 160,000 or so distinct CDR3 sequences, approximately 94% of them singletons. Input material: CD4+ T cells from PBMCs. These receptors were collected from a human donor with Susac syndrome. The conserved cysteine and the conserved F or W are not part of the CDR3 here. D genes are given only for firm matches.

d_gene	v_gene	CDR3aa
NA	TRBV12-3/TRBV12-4	ASRPGDSGANVLT
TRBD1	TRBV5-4	ASSFPGQGAGGYT
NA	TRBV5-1	ASSPGGRLGNEKLF
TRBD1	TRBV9	ASSVEDRVGYEQY
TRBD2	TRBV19	ASSIGAGGNTGELF
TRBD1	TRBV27	ASSFFRQGITYEQY
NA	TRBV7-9	ASSARNTEAF
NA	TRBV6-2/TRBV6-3	ASSYSTGSAQY
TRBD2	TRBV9	ASSLVSGGPDTQY
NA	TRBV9	ASSGEGRGATDTQY
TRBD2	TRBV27	ASRTGLAGGSTDTQY
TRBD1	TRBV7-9	ASSLGSSGGRGNQPQH